This T cell receptor beta chain was documented in a study of blood T cell repertoires in COVID-19. Whole-study context: The origin of the acute and convalescent COVID-19 samples was the United States, Italy and Spain. The analysed material was cDNA or gDNA that came from T cells, B-cell-depleted T cells, or PBMCs.

Per the authors' pipeline: Estimated nucleated cell counts came from reference gene primer amplification. Sequencing used immunoSEQ multiplex PCR; TCRdb keeps in-frame clones, though not all of them. V and J calls and clone size are given by that table; D and trimming were obtained from the DNA. Of approximately 250,000 clones in the sample, around four fifths are singletons; the top ten hold 4.2%. This CDR3 spans 16 amino acids. Germline trimming cut 8 bases from V and 5 bases from J; bases unmatched to any gene: 11. The germline V gene encodes CDR1 MNHEY and CDR2 SMNVEV (reference sequence). V is TRBV27 and J is TRBJ1-6; 8 bases agree with TRBD1. Sequencing was carried out using peripheral blood. The TCR sequence derives from a man aged 55 to 70 with acute or convalescent COVID-19. The CDR3 spells CASASSDRDDNSPLHF. The CDR3 DNA is TGTGCCAGCGCCTCGTCGGACAGGGACGATAATTCACCCCTCCACTTT.